What follows is one TCR beta chain and its context. This specimen comes from a study of blood T cell repertoires in COVID-19. Study as a whole: T cells, B-cell-depleted T cells, or PBMCs supplied cDNA or gDNA.

Residents of 20 to 25 US areas, aged about 18 to 89 years, made up the participants. Participants had their cohort set by participant-reported clinical history. Recovery meant two consecutive negative NP/OP PCR tests, professional clearance, or resolved symptoms. V shed 1 base, J shed 4 bases, and the junction held 0 bases outside the gene matches. CDR1 and CDR2 from the germline V gene are SGHDN and FVKESK. This CDR3 has 15 amino acids. Data came from immunoSEQ multiplex PCR; TCRdb stores just in-frame clones and leaves some out. The data hold approximately 300,000 clones, with 80% to 95% observed a single time.

The clonotype was recovered from a woman aged 25 to 39 who had recovered from COVID-19. V and J are TRBV14 and TRBJ2-2; 10 bases are a match to TRBD2. Sequencing input: PBMCs or T cells enriched from blood (not recorded which). The CDR3 nucleotides read TGTGCCAGCAGCCAAGGACTAGCGGGCACCGGGGAGCTGTTTTTT. It codes for CASSQGLAGTGELFF.